This T cell receptor (beta chain) stems from a study of blood T cell repertoires in COVID-19. Looking at the study overall: Material from acute and convalescent COVID-19 was sourced from the United States, Italy and Spain. Nucleic acid was either cDNA or gDNA, and it came from T cells, B-cell-depleted T cells, or PBMCs.

In the source study's methods: Scientists estimated how many nucleated cells there were by amplifying reference gene primers. Produced via immunoSEQ multiplex PCR; TCRdb's table is partial and in-frame only. V and J calls and clone size are copied from that table; D and trimming were computed from the DNA. The data show approximately 170,000 clones, around nine tenths seen once. There are 14 residues in the CDR3. V gave up 2 bases and J gave up 4 bases; unmatched junction bases: 5. Germline V lookup: CDR1 KGHSY, CDR2 FQNENV. The sequenced material came from peripheral blood. The rearrangement links TRBV16 to TRBJ2-7, with TRBD1 matching over 7 bases. The sequence was obtained from a man younger than 30 with active or convalescent COVID-19. CDR3 sequence reads: CASSQEDRVYEQYF. CDR3 in DNA: TGTGCCAGCAGCCAAGAAGACAGGGTGTACGAGCAGTACTTC. The complete variable domain, with remaining parts taken from reference TRBV16 and TRBJ2-7, reads GEEVAQTPKHLVRGEGQKAKLYCAPIKGHSYVFWYQQVLKNEFKFLISFQNENVFDETGMPKERFSAKCLPNSPCSLEIQATKLEDSAVYFCASSQEDRVYEQYFGPGTRLTVT.